This T cell receptor (beta chain) was found in a study of blood T cell repertoires in COVID-19. Study details: Material from acute and convalescent COVID-19 was sourced from the United States, Italy and Spain. PBMCs, B-cell-depleted T cells, or T cells were the source of the cDNA or gDNA that made up the material.

Per the original methods: How many nucleated cells were present was estimated from reference gene primer amplification. Libraries were prepared by immunoSEQ multiplex PCR; TCRdb keeps only in-frame clonotypes and omits some of them. V, J and clone size reflect that table, while D and trimming were determined from the DNA. The sample has some 130,000 clones, approximately 87% seen once; the top ten hold under 3%. Sequenced sample: peripheral blood. The sequence came from a man aged 45 to 65 with active COVID-19.

CDR3 sequence (DNA): TGCGCCAGCAGCTTGGAGTGGACAGGGGGGTCGCAGTATTTT. Protein sequence: CASSLEWTGGSQYF. The V gene is TRBV5-1, the J gene TRBJ2-3, with 10 bases matching TRBD1. V gave up 0 bases and J gave up 10 bases; unmatched junction bases: 5. The length of the CDR3 is 14 residues. The germline gives CDR1 SGHRS, CDR2 YFSETQ.